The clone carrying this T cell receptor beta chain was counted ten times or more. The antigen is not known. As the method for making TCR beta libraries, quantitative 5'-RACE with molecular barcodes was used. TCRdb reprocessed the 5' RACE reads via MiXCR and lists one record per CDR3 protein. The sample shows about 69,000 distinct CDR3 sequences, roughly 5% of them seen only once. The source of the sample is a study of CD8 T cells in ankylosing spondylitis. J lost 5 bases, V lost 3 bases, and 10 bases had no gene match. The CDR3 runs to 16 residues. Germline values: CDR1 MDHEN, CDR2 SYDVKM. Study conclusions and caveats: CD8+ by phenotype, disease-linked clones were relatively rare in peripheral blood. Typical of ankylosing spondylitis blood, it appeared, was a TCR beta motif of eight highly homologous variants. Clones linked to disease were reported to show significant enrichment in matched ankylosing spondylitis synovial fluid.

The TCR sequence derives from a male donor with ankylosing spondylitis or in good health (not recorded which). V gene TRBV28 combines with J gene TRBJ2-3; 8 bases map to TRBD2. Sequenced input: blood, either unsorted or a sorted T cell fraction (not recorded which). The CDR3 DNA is TGTGCCAGCAGTTTGAATATCGGGGGGGGCCAAGATACGCAGTATTTT. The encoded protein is CASSLNIGGGQDTQYF.